This T cell receptor beta chain was captured by sequencing in a study of cytomegalovirus exposure and HLA in healthy donors. Trimming took 6 bases from V and 3 from J; bases not matched to a gene: 5. The CDR3 spans 15 residues. Germline CDR1 MDHEN, CDR2 SYDVKM. Repertoires were generated with immunoSEQ multiplex PCR, while TCRdb's copy carries only in-frame clones and drops some. The sample includes 75,000 to 85,000 clones, approximately 91% of them seen just once. Notes on this clone: Its antigen remains unknown.

The study's findings and limits: Reported results showed that the classifier diagnosed cytomegalovirus status with high specificity and sensitivity.

The rearrangement links TRBV28 to TRBJ1-5; 10 positions agree with TRBD1. The sample taken for sequencing was PBMCs. This clonotype was sampled from a man aged 25-45 years in good health and CMV-seronegative. CDR3 loop: CASRGQGSDNQPQHF. DNA for the CDR3: TGTGCCAGCAGGGGACAGGGGAGTGACAATCAGCCCCAGCATTTT.